This T cell receptor beta chain stems from a study of blood T cell repertoires in COVID-19. Study-wide context: The origin of the acute and convalescent COVID-19 samples was the United States, Italy and Spain. Nucleic acid was either cDNA or gDNA, and it came from T cells, B-cell-depleted T cells, or PBMCs.

The authors' processing: For nucleated cells, counts were estimated from reference gene primer amplification. Here immunoSEQ multiplex PCR was the method, and the copy in TCRdb shows in-frame clones only, minus some. Clone size and V and J calls were adopted from that table, with D and trimming inferred from the DNA. Here the sample spans fewer than 200,000 clones, roughly 79% being singletons. Trimming cost V 3 bases and J 3 bases, with 14 bases left between them. The CDR3 runs 15 residues. In germline, CDR1 is LNHNV, CDR2 YYDKDF (reference sequence). This TCR was sampled from a woman in her 70s with acute or convalescent COVID-19. The specimen sequenced was peripheral blood. V usage is TRBV15 and J usage is TRBJ1-2, with TRBD1 as a possible D gene (5 bases). The CDR3 here is CATSSEQGAYYGYTF. The DNA of the CDR3 is TGTGCCACCAGCAGTGAGCAGGGCGCCTACTATGGCTACACCTTC.